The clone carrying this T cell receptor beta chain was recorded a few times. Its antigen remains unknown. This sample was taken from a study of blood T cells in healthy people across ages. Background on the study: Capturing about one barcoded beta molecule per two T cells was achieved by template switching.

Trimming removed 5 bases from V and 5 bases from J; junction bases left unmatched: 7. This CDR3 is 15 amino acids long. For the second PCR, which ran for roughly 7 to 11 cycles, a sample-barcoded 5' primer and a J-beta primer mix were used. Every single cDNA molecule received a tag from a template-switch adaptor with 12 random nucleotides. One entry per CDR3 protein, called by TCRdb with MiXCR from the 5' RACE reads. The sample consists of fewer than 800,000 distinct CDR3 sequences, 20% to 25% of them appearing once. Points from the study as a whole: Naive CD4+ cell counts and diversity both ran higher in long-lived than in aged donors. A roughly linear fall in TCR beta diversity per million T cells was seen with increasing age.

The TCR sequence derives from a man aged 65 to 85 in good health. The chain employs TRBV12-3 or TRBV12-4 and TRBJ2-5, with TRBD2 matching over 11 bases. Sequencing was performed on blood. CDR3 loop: CASSKTSGSSETQYF. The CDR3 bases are TGTGCCAGCAGTAAAACTAGCGGGAGTTCGGAGACCCAGTACTTC.